The clone carrying this T cell receptor (beta chain) has more than one count but fewer than ten. This sample is part of a study of blood T cell repertoires in COVID-19. Study-wide context: Donors in the United States, Italy and Spain gave samples during acute or convalescent COVID-19. From T cells, B-cell-depleted T cells, or PBMCs came the material, which was cDNA or gDNA.

As processed by the authors: Cell counts per sample came from amplifying reference gene primers. TCRdb keeps only in-frame clones here, not all; method: immunoSEQ multiplex PCR. That table gives V, J and clone size, and the DNA gave D and trimming. The profile shows roughly 300,000 clones, about 89% of them singletons. Sequenced input: peripheral blood. The clonotype was recovered from a woman aged 45-60 years who had recovered from COVID-19.

DNA of the CDR3: TGTGCCACCAGCAGAGATCGACTAGCGGGGTCGACCTACGAGCAGTACTTC. Residues: CATSRDRLAGSTYEQYF. V is TRBV15 and J is TRBJ2-7, with TRBD2 matching 11 bases. There are 17 residues in the CDR3. Germline values: CDR1 LNHNV, CDR2 YYDKDF (reference sequence). J lost 2 bases, V lost 0 bases, and 6 bases had no gene match.